This TCR beta chain came from a study of T cells in Graves' hyperthyroidism and ophthalmopathy (dated by TCRdb to between 2018 and 2021). Concerning the study at large: Peripheral blood samples were taken at the time of initial diagnosis, prior to any treatment. To identify TCR V-J signatures that set the groups apart, the researchers used a discovery cohort of more than 95 patients, made up of fewer than 50 with Graves' ophthalmopathy and approximately 57 with stable Graves' hyperthyroidism. Prospective prediction of ophthalmopathy was tested in an independent validation cohort consisting of about 20 hyperthyroidism patients and approximately 16 patients who later progressed to ophthalmopathy. The 95 to 100 discovery patients were randomly split 7:3 into training and test sets. Thyroid tissue and blood T-cell repertoires from several Graves' hyperthyroidism patients were also compared in the study. After sampling, hyperthyroidism patients received methimazole starting at 30 mg daily, and ophthalmopathy patients received high-dose intravenous methylprednisolone. TCR Vbeta CDR3 sequencing of fewer than 150 peripheral blood samples (approximately 44 ophthalmopathy, 75 to 80 hyperthyroidism and approximately 17 progressor patients) is reported in the paper. Results the study describes overall, beyond this receptor: No statistical method was used to set the sample size in advance, and investigators knew the group allocation. During validation, the model predicted progression to ophthalmopathy a median of roughly six months ahead of onset, with approximately 70% sensitivity and 72.22% specificity. A model built on a 13 V-J signature distinguished ophthalmopathy from stable hyperthyroidism, reaching 85% to 90% sensitivity and about 81% specificity in cross-validation and 80%/75% in testing. Most expanded thyroid clonotypes (frequency above 0.001) were also detected in blood, suggesting blood repertoires may reflect thyroid immune responses.

Amplification of TCR beta CDR3 regions was carried out from RNA transcripts. The TCR CDR3 was subjected to a first round of RT-PCR using the HTBI primer set and the Qiagen OneStep RT-PCR kit. Libraries were constructed in a second round of multiplex PCR, after which size selection and purification were carried out. Sequencing of the libraries was done on an Illumina HiSeq2000 using paired-end 100 bp reads. The authors processed their data as follows. SOAPnuke was used to process the raw data, throwing out any read that contained adapters or uncalled bases, had a mean Phred below 15, or lacked an exact constant-primer or identifier match. High-quality paired reads were merged with COPE v1.2.5, and unique nucleotide sequences were defined as clonotypes. MiTCR v1.1 was used to align clonotypes to the IMGT TRBV, TRBD and TRBJ reference segments. The analysis included only V-J combinations with a frequency above 0.0001, which together covered roughly 99% of the repertoires. A TCS score was defined as the ratio of F50 (clonal expansion) to E x V (chaos), with BLOSUM62-based TCRdist applied between CDR3 peptides within each V-J. Welch's t-statistics and random forest reduced just over 500 V-J features to fewer than 15, which were used in a naive Bayes classifier (R e1071). Using fastp at Q25 and MiXCR, TCRdb reprocessed the public reads and kept productive beta chains. Identical CDR3 protein sequences are pooled into one entry, listed with their most common genes and DNA. Here the V and J calls rest on TCRdb's processing, not on the authors' analysis. Recorded for this sample are 490,000 or so distinct CDR3 sequences; approximately 22% of them occurred a single time. The ten largest clones capture 45% to 50% of the sample.

This clonotype was found a few times. The specificity of this receptor is unknown. Base qualities were left out, and no much larger clone turns up one base away. In the ophthalmopathy patients, disease was moderately to severely active, with a Clinical Activity Score of 3 or more, a NOSPECS grade of 4 or more, and a duration of less than 3 months. Any patient with an uncontrolled infection, another autoimmune disease, pregnancy or lactation was excluded. Clinical symptoms, serum thyroxine and TRAb, thyroid ultrasound, and orbital computed tomography formed the basis for the diagnoses. PBMCs were separated from about 10 ml of fresh peripheral blood using Ficoll-Paque density gradient centrifugation. Total RNA was extracted using Trizol reagent, and RNA quality was assessed on an Agilent 2100 Bioanalyzer. From the germline V gene, CDR1 is MNHNS and CDR2 is SASEGT. At the junction V is shortened by 6 bases and J by 0 bases, with 10 bases in between. The CDR3 holds 14 amino acids from the cysteine to the phenylalanine. Only the CDR3 DNA stays, 42 bases, in frame from base 1.

The clonotype was recovered from a woman between 70 and 85 years old with Graves' ophthalmopathy. Sequencing input: blood. The rearrangement combines TRBV6-1 with TRBJ2-3; a weak D assignment points to TRBD1 (5 bases agree). Here is the DNA: TGTGCCAGCAGCTGGACATCTAGCACAGATACGCAGTATTTT. It translates to CASSWTSSTDTQYF.